The clone carrying this TCR beta chain occurred once. The entry originates in a study of blood T cell repertoires in COVID-19. Overall study context: The analysed material was cDNA or gDNA that came from T cells, B-cell-depleted T cells, or PBMCs.

In Seattle, patients joined the study during active infection and were tracked longitudinally. Per the study methods: Reference gene primers were amplified, and this amplification served to estimate nucleated cell counts. TCRdb's copy holds only in-frame clones and misses some; the assay was immunoSEQ multiplex PCR. V and J calls and clone size are copied from that table; D and trimming were computed from the DNA. The data contain 150,000 to 200,000 clones, roughly 82% of them seen just once; the ten biggest clones take up 6.5% to 8.5%. V lost 2 bases, J lost 5 bases, and 12 bases lay in between. The germline V gene has CDR1 LGHNA and CDR2 YNFKEQ. The CDR3 has 14 residues.

Material for sequencing was peripheral blood. V gene TRBV4-2 combines with J gene TRBJ2-5; no clear D gene. This TCR was sampled from a woman aged 40 to 55 with COVID-19, enrolled during active disease. Here the CDR3 DNA reads TGTGCCAGCAGCCAAAGTAGCTCCGGGGAGACCCAGTACTTC. This translates into CASSQSSSGETQYF.